This T cell receptor beta chain was recovered during a study of OX40 agonist ivuxolimab in advanced cancers. The CDR3 extends over 14 amino acids. CDR1 and CDR2 from the germline V gene are SGHRS and YFSETQ. V shed 0 bases, J shed 6 bases, and the junction held 6 bases outside the gene matches. The table came from immunoSEQ multiplex PCR; TCRdb's copy has only in-frame clones and leaves some out. The sample yields around 70,000 clones, roughly 82% seen once. The input for sequencing was CD4+ or CD8+ T cells sorted from blood, taken in a trial of the OX40 agonist ivuxolimab. This chain connects TRBV5-1 to TRBJ2-7; 7 bases are shared with TRBD2. This sequence originates from an adult with an advanced solid tumor such as melanoma, head and neck, liver or kidney cancer. CDR3 region: CASSLAVSGFEQYF. The CDR3, as DNA: TGCGCCAGCAGCTTGGCCGTTAGCGGGTTCGAGCAGTACTTC.